This passage covers 20 T cell receptor beta chains from one sample sequenced in a study of cytomegalovirus exposure and HLA in healthy donors (dated by TCRdb to between 2016 and 2019). The library was generated by the immunoSEQ multiplex PCR assay. TCRdb took over this immuneACCESS table, retaining in-frame rearrangements with V and J assigned. Such tables are incomplete; in checked studies, under half of the missing clones stem from an unresolved V gene, and the remainder is unexplained. The sample has about 250,000 clones on record, about 90% of them singletons. Approximately 12% of the sample is taken by the ten largest. Sequencing used PBMCs. These receptor sequences come from a young man in good health and CMV-seropositive.

This chain uses TRBV27 with TRBJ1-4, with D possibly being TRBD1 (5 bases). V was clipped by 7 bases and J by 5 bases, with 11 bases between them. The CDR3 totals 13 residues. CDR1 is MNHEY and CDR2 is SMNVEV in the germline V gene (reference sequence). The CDR3 bases are TGTGCCAGCATGGGCAGGGCGAATGAAAAACTGTTTTTT. This codes for CASMGRANEKLFF. The full variable domain, its missing parts supplied by reference TRBV27 and TRBJ1-4, is EAQVTQNPRYLITVTGKKLTVTCSQNMNHEYMSWYRQDPGLGLRQIYYSMNVEVTDKGDVPEGYKVSRKEKRNFPLILESPSPNQTSLYFCASMGRANEKLFFGSGTQLSVL.

The chain combines TRBV2 with TRBJ1-5; D unresolved. The CDR3 loop spans 12 amino acids. Germline assignment: CDR1 SNHLY and CDR2 FYNNEI. V was shortened by 3 bases and J by 5 bases, with 5 bases between the two germline ends. The CDR3 DNA reads TGTGCCAGCAGTGATGGGGATCAGCCCCAGCATTTT. Translated: CASSDGDQPQHF.

The CDR3 here is CASSPRTGEAFF. The DNA for the CDR3 is TGTGCCAGCTCCCCCAGGACAGGTGAAGCTTTCTTT. The J gene is TRBJ1-1, the V gene TRBV18, with 7 nucleotides matching TRBD1. This CDR3 is built from 12 residues. The germline gives CDR1 KGHSH, CDR2 LQKENI. Trimming removed 6 bases from V and 7 bases from J; junction bases left unmatched: 5.

This chain connects TRBV4-1 to TRBJ2-2; 12 bases line up with TRBD2. V lost 3 bases to trimming and J lost 4 bases; unmatched junction nucleotides: 15. This CDR3 is built from 20 residues. The germline CDR1 and CDR2 sequences are MGHRA and YSYEKL. The CDR3 loop reads CASSQRTSGIPKISTGELFF. In nucleotides, the CDR3 is TGCGCCAGCAGCCAGAGGACTAGCGGGATCCCTAAGATCAGCACCGGGGAGCTGTTTTTT.

The genes are TRBV5-1 and TRBJ2-3; possibly TRBD1 for D (6 bases). Trimming pared 1 base from V and 0 bases from J, leaving 9 bases between. The CDR3 has 15 residues. Per germline, CDR1 SGHRS and CDR2 YFSETQ. CDR3 protein: CASSLNRVSTDTQYF. DNA for the CDR3: TGCGCCAGCAGCTTGAACAGGGTTAGCACAGATACGCAGTATTTT.

The chain couples TRBV7-9 to TRBJ1-4; weak D call: TRBD1 (6 bases). Trimming removed 3 bases from V and 5 bases from J, with 13 bases in between. Germline assignment: CDR1 SEHNR and CDR2 FQNEAQ (reference sequence). The CDR3 covers 15 residues. CDR3 bases: TGTGCCAGCAGCTTCCCGGGGGCGCGGAATGAAAAACTGTTTTTT. It is translated as CASSFPGARNEKLFF. Looking up the rest from reference TRBV7-9 and TRBJ1-4 gives the full variable domain: DTGVSQNPRHKITKRGQNVTFRCDPISEHNRLYWYRQTLGQGPEFLTYFQNEAQLEKSRLLSDRFSAERPKGSFSTLEIQRTEQGDSAMYLCASSFPGARNEKLFFGSGTQLSVL.

V usage is TRBV5-6 and J usage is TRBJ1-2, with unresolved D. V lost 1 base, J lost 2 bases, and 12 bases lay in between. CDR1 and CDR2 from the germline V gene are SGHDT and YYEEEE. The CDR3 is made up of 15 amino acids. The CDR3 coding sequence is TGTGCCAGCAGCTTGACTCTGTTCCCGAACTATGGCTACACCTTC. Its protein product is CASSLTLFPNYGYTF.

This clone was seen just once. The rearrangement links TRBV2 to TRBJ2-7, with a tentative D call TRBD1 (5 bases). The CDR3 runs 13 residues. Germline V lookup: CDR1 SNHLY, CDR2 FYNNEI. V was trimmed by 6 bases and J by 2 bases, leaving 11 bases between them. The chain's CDR3 is CASRLPDTYEQYF. The CDR3 bases are TGTGCCAGCAGGCTTCCGGACACCTACGAGCAGTACTTC. Based on the CDR3 plus reference TRBV2 and TRBJ2-7, the full variable domain is EPEVTQTPSHQVTQMGQEVILRCVPISNHLYFYWYRQILGQKVEFLVSFYNNEISEKSEIFDDQFSVERPDGSNFTLKIRSTKLEDSAMYFCASRLPDTYEQYFGPGTRLTVT.

The chain is built from TRBV6-5 and TRBJ2-1; D might be TRBD2 (5 bases). Deletions cut 8 bases from V and 5 bases from J, with 10 bases between. CDR1 and CDR2 from the germline V gene are MNHEY and SVGAGI. This CDR3 has 12 residues. The CDR3 DNA reads as TGTGCCAGCCGTCGTAGCGACAATGAGCAGTTCTTC. Its translation: CASRRSDNEQFF.

This clone has just a few counts. The genes are TRBV25-1 and TRBJ2-2; the match to TRBD1 covers 10 bases. V shed 9 bases, J shed 3 bases, and the junction held 4 bases outside the gene matches. Germline assignment: CDR1 MGHDK and CDR2 SYGVNS. This CDR3 is 14 amino acids long. The CDR3 protein is CASAGTGDTGELFF. The DNA of the CDR3 is TGTGCCAGTGCCGGGACAGGGGACACCGGGGAGCTGTTTTTT.

This chain joins TRBV4-2 and TRBJ2-7; D uncertain. With 1 base removed from V and 7 bases from J, the gap between germline ends came to 11 bases. Germline CDR1 and CDR2: LGHNA and YNFKEQ. There are 13 residues in the CDR3. The CDR3 is CASSQGFLEEQYF. In DNA, the CDR3 is TGTGCCAGCAGCCAAGGGTTTCTTGAGGAGCAGTACTTC.

V is TRBV12-5 and J is TRBJ2-1; 7 bases are a match to TRBD2. Germline CDR1 LGHNT, CDR2 FRNRAP. With 0 bases clipped from V and 2 bases from J, the junction kept 16 bases outside the gene matches. The CDR3 has 20 residues. In DNA, the CDR3 is TGTGCTAGTGGTTTGGTACCTTGGGAGGGCCGAAGCCTTACCTACAATGAGCAGTTCTTC. Protein sequence: CASGLVPWEGRSLTYNEQFF. Based on the CDR3 plus reference TRBV12-5 and TRBJ2-1, the full variable domain is DARVTQTPRHKVTEMGQEVTMRCQPILGHNTVFWYRQTMMQGLELLAYFRNRAPLDDSGMPKDRFSAEMPDATLATLKIQPSEPRDSAVYFCASGLVPWEGRSLTYNEQFFGPGTRLTVL.

V and J are TRBV6-1 and TRBJ2-1; 11 positions match TRBD2. CDR1 MNHNS and CDR2 SASEGT come from the germline V gene. The CDR3 has 17 amino acids. J gave up 6 bases and V 1 base, and 8 bases lay outside the gene matches. CDR3 in amino acids: CASSEGFGLAGGNEQFF. The CDR3 DNA is TGTGCCAGCAGTGAAGGTTTTGGGCTAGCGGGAGGCAATGAGCAGTTCTTC.

The chain recombines TRBV5-6 with TRBJ2-1, with 8 bases matching TRBD1. Trimming at V came to 4 bases and at J to 2 bases, leaving 5 bases not matched to a gene. From germline, CDR1 is SGHDT and CDR2 YYEEEE. The CDR3 runs 15 residues. CDR3: CASSPDRGTYNEQFF. The CDR3 DNA reads as TGTGCCAGCAGCCCCGACAGGGGAACCTACAATGAGCAGTTCTTC.

This clone appeared a single time. The J gene is TRBJ1-5, the V gene TRBV10-3, with D unclear. CDR3 size: 13 residues. V was clipped by 0 bases and J by 4 bases, with 4 bases between them. Germline values: CDR1 ENHRY, CDR2 SYGVKD. CDR3 coding DNA: TGTGCCATCAGTGAGTCACAGAATCAGCCCCAGCATTTT. Translating gives CAISESQNQPQHF.

The chain joins TRBV28 to TRBJ1-4; 7 nucleotides align to TRBD1. Germline V gives CDR1 MDHEN, CDR2 SYDVKM. CDR3 length equals 13 residues. The J segment lost 6 bases and the V segment lost 2 bases, leaving 0 bases of the junction unmatched. CDR3 residues: CASSLTGDEKLFF. Written as DNA, the CDR3 is TGTGCCAGCAGTTTAACAGGGGATGAAAAACTGTTTTTT.

The chain joins TRBV7-9 to TRBJ1-1; 7 bases map to TRBD1. The germline V gene has CDR1 SEHNR and CDR2 FQNEAQ (reference sequence). The CDR3 loop spans 14 amino acids. V shed 5 bases and J 5 bases; nucleotides not matched to a gene: 8. The CDR3 nucleotides read TGTGCCAGCAGCGTTACGGACAGGACAACTGAAGCTTTCTTT. Its protein is CASSVTDRTTEAFF.

The CDR3 spells CASSTSGQQETQYF. DNA for the CDR3: TGCGCCAGCAGCACCTCGGGACAACAAGAGACCCAGTACTTC. J is TRBJ2-5 and V is TRBV5-1; D might be TRBD1 (6 bases). The germline V gene encodes CDR1 SGHRS and CDR2 YFSETQ. V gave up 4 bases and J gave up 2 bases, with 12 bases separating them. The CDR3 consists of 14 residues.

J is TRBJ2-1 and V is TRBV6-5; D tentatively reads TRBD1 or TRBD2 (5 bases each). From germline, CDR1 is MNHEY and CDR2 SVGAGI. The CDR3 is made up of 15 amino acids. The V gene lost 0 bases and the J gene lost 7 bases, with 13 bases spanning the gap. The CDR3 reads CASSYSQGRRNEQFF. In DNA, the CDR3 is TGTGCCAGCAGTTACTCCCAGGGCAGGAGGAATGAGCAGTTCTTC.

The J gene is TRBJ2-3, the V gene TRBV6-5, with D possibly matching TRBD2 (5 bases). Germline assignment: CDR1 MNHEY and CDR2 SVGAGI. Trimming pared 8 bases from V and 1 base from J, leaving 10 bases between. The CDR3 is 13 residues long. The CDR3 DNA reads as TGTGCCAGCGGCATTAGCGGCACAGATACGCAGTATTTT. Translated: CASGISGTDTQYF.